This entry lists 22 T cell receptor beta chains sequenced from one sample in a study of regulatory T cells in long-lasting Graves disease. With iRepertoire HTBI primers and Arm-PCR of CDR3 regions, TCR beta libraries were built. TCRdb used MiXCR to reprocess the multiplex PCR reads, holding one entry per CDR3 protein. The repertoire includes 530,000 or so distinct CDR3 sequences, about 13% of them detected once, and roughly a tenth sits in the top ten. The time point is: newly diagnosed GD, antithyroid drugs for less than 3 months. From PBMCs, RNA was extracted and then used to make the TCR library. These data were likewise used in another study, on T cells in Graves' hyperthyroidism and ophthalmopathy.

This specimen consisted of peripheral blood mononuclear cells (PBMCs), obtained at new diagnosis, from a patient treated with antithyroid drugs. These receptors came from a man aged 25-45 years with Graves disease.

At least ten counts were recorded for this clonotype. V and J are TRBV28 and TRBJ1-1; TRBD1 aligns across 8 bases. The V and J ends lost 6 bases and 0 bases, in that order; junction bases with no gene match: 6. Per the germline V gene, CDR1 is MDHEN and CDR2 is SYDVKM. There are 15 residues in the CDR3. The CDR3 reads CASSLRQGLNTEAFF. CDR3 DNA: TGTGCCAGCAGCTTACGACAGGGGCTGAACACTGAAGCTTTCTTT.

The CDR3 spells CASSTGQVYYANTGELFF. Here the CDR3 DNA reads TGCGCCAGCAGCACCGGACAGGTCTATTACGCGAACACCGGGGAGCTGTTTTTT. This rearrangement joins TRBV5-1 to TRBJ2-2; 7 bases fit TRBD1. The CDR3 is 18 residues long. Germline assignment: CDR1 SGHRS and CDR2 YFSETQ. V trimming: 4 bases; J trimming: 0 bases; junction bases outside the gene matches: 12.

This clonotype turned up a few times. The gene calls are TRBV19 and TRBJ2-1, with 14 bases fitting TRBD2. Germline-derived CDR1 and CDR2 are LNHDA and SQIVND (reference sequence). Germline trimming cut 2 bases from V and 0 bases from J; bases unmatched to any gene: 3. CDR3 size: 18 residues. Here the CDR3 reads CASSIRLAGGSSYNEQFF. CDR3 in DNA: TGTGCCAGTAGTATAAGACTAGCGGGAGGGTCCTCCTACAATGAGCAGTTCTTC.

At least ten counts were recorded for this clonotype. CDR3 amino acids: CAISERNYGYTF. CDR3 nucleotides: TGTGCCATCAGTGAACGGAACTATGGCTACACCTTC. The genes are TRBV10-3 and TRBJ1-2; D not resolved. V was clipped by 3 bases and J by 2 bases, with 4 bases between them. This CDR3 has 12 residues. CDR1 ENHRY and CDR2 SYGVKD come from the germline V gene.

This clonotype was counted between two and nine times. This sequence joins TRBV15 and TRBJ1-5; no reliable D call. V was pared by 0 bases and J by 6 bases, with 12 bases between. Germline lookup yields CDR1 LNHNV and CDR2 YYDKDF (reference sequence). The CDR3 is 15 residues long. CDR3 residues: CATSRDDLGSQPQHF. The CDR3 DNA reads TGTGCCACCAGCAGAGATGACTTAGGGTCTCAGCCCCAGCATTTT.

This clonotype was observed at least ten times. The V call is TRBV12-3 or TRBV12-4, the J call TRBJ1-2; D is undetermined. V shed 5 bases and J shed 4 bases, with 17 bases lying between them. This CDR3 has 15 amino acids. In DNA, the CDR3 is TGTGCCAGCAGTCCCTCGGCCGACCAAGGCTATGGCTACACCTTC. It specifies CASSPSADQGYGYTF.

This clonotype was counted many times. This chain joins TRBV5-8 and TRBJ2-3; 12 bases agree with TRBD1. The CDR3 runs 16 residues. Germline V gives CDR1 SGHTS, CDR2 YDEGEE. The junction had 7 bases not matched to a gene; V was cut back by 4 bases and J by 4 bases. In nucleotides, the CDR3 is TGTGCCAGCAGCCTGGGACAGGGGGCGCGTGCAGATACGCAGTATTTT. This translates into CASSLGQGARADTQYF.

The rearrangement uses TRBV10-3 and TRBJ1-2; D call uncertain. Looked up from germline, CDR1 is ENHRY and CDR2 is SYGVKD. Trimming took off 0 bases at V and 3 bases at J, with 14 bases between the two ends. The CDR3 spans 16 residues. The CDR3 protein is CAISESKGETDYGYTF. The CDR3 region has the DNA TGTGCCATCAGTGAGTCGAAGGGAGAAACCGACTATGGCTACACCTTC.

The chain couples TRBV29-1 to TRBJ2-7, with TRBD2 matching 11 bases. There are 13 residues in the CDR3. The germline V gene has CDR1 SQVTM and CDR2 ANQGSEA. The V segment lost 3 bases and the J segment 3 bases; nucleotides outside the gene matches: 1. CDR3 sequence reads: CSVDLAGGYEQYF. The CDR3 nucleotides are TGCAGCGTTGATCTAGCGGGAGGCTACGAGCAGTACTTC.

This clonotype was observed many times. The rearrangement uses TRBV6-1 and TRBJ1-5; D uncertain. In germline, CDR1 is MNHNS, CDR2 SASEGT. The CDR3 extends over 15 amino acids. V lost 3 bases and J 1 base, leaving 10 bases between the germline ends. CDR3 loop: CASSDYRGSNQPQHF. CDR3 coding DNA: TGTGCCAGCAGTGACTATCGGGGAAGCAATCAGCCCCAGCATTTT.

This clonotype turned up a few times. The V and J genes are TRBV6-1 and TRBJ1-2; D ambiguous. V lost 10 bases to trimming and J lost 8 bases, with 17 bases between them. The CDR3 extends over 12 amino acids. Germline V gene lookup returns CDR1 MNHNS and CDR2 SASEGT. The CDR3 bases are TGTGCCATATTCCCTCTTGTTATAGGCTACACCTTC. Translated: CAIFPLVIGYTF.

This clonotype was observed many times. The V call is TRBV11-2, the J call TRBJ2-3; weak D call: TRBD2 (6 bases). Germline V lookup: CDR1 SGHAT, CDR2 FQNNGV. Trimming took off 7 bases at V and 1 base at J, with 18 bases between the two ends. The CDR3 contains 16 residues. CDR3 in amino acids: CASNLRGVGGTDTQYF. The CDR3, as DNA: TGTGCCAGCAACTTGCGGGGAGTGGGGGGCACAGATACGCAGTATTTT. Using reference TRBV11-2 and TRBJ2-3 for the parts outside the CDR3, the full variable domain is EAGVAQSPRYKIIEKRQSVAFWCNPISGHATLYWYQQILGQGPKLLIQFQNNGVVDDSQLPKDRFSAERLKGVDSTLKIQPAKLEDSAVYLCASNLRGVGGTDTQYFGPGTRLTVL.

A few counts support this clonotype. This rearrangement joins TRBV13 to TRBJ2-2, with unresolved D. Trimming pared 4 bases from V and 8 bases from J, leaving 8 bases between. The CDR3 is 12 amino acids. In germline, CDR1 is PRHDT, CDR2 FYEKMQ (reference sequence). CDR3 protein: CASSSPPGELFF. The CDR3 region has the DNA TGTGCCAGCAGCTCGCCGCCGGGGGAGCTGTTTTTT.

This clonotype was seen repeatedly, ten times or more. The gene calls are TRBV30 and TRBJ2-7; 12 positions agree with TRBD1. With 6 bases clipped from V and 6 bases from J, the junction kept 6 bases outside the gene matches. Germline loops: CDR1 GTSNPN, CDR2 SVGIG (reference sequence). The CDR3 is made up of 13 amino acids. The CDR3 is CACTGTGGFEQYF. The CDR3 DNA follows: TGTGCCTGCACCGGGACAGGGGGCTTCGAGCAGTACTTC.

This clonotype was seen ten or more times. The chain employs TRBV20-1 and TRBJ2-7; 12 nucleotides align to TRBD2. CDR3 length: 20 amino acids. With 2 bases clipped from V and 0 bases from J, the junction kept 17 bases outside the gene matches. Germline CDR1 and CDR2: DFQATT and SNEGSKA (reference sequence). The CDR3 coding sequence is TGCAGTGCTAGACCTTACTCGGGACTAGCGGGCCTCCTGAGCTCCTACGAGCAGTACTTC. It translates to CSARPYSGLAGLLSSYEQYF.

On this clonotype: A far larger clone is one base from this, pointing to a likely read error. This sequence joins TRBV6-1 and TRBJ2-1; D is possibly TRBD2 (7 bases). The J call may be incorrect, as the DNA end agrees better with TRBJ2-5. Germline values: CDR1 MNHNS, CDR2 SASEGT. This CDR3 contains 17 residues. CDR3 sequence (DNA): TGTGCCAGCAGCAACCCCCTAGGGGGGGCGATGGACGAGACCCAGTACTTC. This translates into CASSNPLGGAMDETQYF.

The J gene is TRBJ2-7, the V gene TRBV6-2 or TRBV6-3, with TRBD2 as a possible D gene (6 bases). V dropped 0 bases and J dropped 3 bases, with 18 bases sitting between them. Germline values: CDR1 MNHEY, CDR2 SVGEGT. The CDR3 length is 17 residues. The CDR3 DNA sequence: TGTGCCAGCAGTTACTCGGGGGGTGACAGCCCCCTCTACGAGCAGTACTTC. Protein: CASSYSGGDSPLYEQYF.

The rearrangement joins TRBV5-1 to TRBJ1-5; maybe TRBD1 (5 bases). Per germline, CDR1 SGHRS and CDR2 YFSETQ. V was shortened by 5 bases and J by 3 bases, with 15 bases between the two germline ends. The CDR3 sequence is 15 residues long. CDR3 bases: TGCGCCAGCAGTCTCCGAGGGGAACTCAATCAGCCCCAGCATTTT. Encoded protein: CASSLRGELNQPQHF. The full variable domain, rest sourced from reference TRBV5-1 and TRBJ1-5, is KAGVTQTPRYLIKTRGQQVTLSCSPISGHRSVSWYQQTPGQGLQFLFEYFSETQRNKGNFPGRFSGRQFSNSRSEMNVSTLELGDSALYLCASSLRGELNQPQHFGDGTRLSIL.

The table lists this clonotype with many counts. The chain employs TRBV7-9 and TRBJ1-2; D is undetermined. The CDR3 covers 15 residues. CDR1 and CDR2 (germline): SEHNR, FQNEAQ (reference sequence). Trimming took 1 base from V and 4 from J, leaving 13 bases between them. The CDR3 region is CASSLVQGWIYGYTF. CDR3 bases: TGTGCCAGCAGCTTAGTACAAGGATGGATCTATGGCTACACCTTC.

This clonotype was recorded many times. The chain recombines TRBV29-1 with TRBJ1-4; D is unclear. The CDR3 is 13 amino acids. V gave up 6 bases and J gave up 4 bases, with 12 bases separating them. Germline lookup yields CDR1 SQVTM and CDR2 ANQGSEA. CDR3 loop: CSVSPGGNEKLFF. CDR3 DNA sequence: TGCAGCGTGAGCCCAGGTGGTAATGAAAAACTGTTTTTT.

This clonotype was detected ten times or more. DNA of the CDR3: TGTGCCAGCAGCTTGTACCAAAGCTCCTACAATGAGCAGTTCTTC. Translated, it gives CASSLYQSSYNEQFF. V is TRBV5-5 and J is TRBJ2-1; D remains unclear. This CDR3 has 15 residues. V lost 1 base to trimming and J lost 0 bases, with 8 bases between them. The germline CDR1 and CDR2 sequences are SGHKS and YYEKEE (reference sequence).

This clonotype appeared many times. The CDR3 DNA is TGTGCCAGCAGCGCGGGACGAGGGAACACTGAAGCTTTCTTT. This codes for CASSAGRGNTEAFF. This chain uses TRBV2 with TRBJ1-1; a weak D match, TRBD1 (5 bases). The CDR3 is made up of 14 amino acids. CDR1 is SNHLY and CDR2 is FYNNEI in the germline V gene. The germline V and J ends were trimmed by 6 bases and 1 base, with 12 bases remaining between them.